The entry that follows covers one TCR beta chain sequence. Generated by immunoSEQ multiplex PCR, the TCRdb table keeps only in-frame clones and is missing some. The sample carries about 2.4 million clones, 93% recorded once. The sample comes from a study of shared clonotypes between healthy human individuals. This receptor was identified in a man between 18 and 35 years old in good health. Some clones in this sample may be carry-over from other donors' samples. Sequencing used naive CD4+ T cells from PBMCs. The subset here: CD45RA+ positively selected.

The DNA for the CDR3 is TGTGCCAGCAGCCCCTCTCGGGGTTCCTATGGCTACACCTTC. This codes for CASSPSRGSYGYTF. V usage is TRBV28 and J usage is TRBJ1-2; unclear D gene. This CDR3 contains 14 residues. V was clipped by 6 bases and J by 4 bases, with 15 bases between them. Per the germline V gene, CDR1 is MDHEN and CDR2 is SYDVKM.